A single sample gave rise to the 4 T cell receptor beta chains below, sequenced in a study of shared clonotypes between healthy human individuals. TCRdb's copy holds only in-frame clones and misses some; the assay was immunoSEQ multiplex PCR. The sample consists of millions of clones, approximately 93% of them appearing once. The material sequenced was naive CD4+ T cells from PBMCs. Specified subset: CD45RA+ positively selected. Receptor source: a man aged 18 to 30 in good health. Some clones in this sample may be carry-over from other donors' samples.

This clone has a single count. The chain is built from TRBV5-3 and TRBJ2-7, with D unclear. TRBV5-3 qualifies as an ORF whose function is uncertain. This CDR3 contains 14 residues. V dropped 0 bases and J dropped 0 bases, with 7 bases sitting between them. The DNA of the CDR3 is TGTGCCAGAAGCTTGGCAGCCCTCTCCTACGAGCAGTACTTC. This codes for CARSLAALSYEQYF.

The V gene is TRBV7-8, the J gene TRBJ1-2; the D is unclear. The V end was cut by 8 bases, the J end by 8 bases, with 21 bases between. CDR3 length: 14 amino acids. Per the germline V gene, CDR1 is SGHVS and CDR2 is FQNEAQ. CDR3 protein: CASGETPPVKGYTF. The DNA for the CDR3 is TGTGCCAGCGGCGAGACCCCACCGGTAAAGGGCTACACCTTC. Filled out from reference TRBV7-8 and TRBJ1-2, the complete variable domain reads GAGVSQSPRYKVAKRGQDVALRCDPISGHVSLFWYQQALGQGPEFLTYFQNEAQLDKSGLPSDRFFAERPEGSVSTLKIQRTQQEDSAVYLCASGETPPVKGYTFGSGTRLTVV.

Details on this clone: At the DNA level, this CDR3 is encoded by other sequences in the same sample as well. The chain combines TRBV4-1 with TRBJ2-1, with 11 bases matching TRBD2. Looked up from germline, CDR1 is MGHRA and CDR2 is YSYEKL. J lost 3 bases, V lost 4 bases, and 2 bases had no gene match. The CDR3 runs 15 residues. Written as DNA, the CDR3 is TGCGCCAGCAGCCTAGGACTAGCGGGCTACAATGAGCAGTTCTTC. Amino acid sequence: CASSLGLAGYNEQFF.

The chain uses TRBV2 and TRBJ2-7, with D perhaps TRBD2 (5 bases). The CDR3 has 12 amino acids. V shed 2 bases and J shed 7 bases, with 9 bases lying between them. Germline-derived CDR1 and CDR2 are SNHLY and FYNNEI. CDR3: CASSESGNEQYF. Here the CDR3 DNA reads TGTGCCAGCAGTGAATCGGGGAATGAGCAGTACTTC.